These 12 T cell receptor beta chains were sequenced from one sample in a study of blood T cells in healthy people across ages. The use of a sample-barcoded 5' primer and a J-beta primer mix characterized a second PCR of roughly 7 to 11 cycles. TCRdb analysed the 5' RACE reads with MiXCR anew, one entry per CDR3 protein. This repertoire shows almost 800,000 distinct CDR3 sequences, roughly 64% found once; its top ten account for approximately 21%. The sample was blood. These receptors were collected from a man aged 25-45 years in good health.

This clonotype was recorded a few times. The J gene is TRBJ1-6, the V gene TRBV11-2; no clear D. With 1 base removed from V and 14 bases from J, the gap between germline ends came to 12 bases. Per germline, CDR1 SGHAT and CDR2 FQNNGV. The CDR3 spans 13 residues. The DNA of the CDR3 is TGTGCCAGCAGCTTAGGGACTTTGGGTTCCCTCCACTTT. Translation gives CASSLGTLGSLHF.

This clonotype was recorded a few times. The chain joins TRBV4-2 to TRBJ2-7; 9 bases agree with TRBD2. Trimming took 2 bases from V and 4 from J; bases not matched to a gene: 9. The CDR3 is 16 residues long. Germline V gene lookup returns CDR1 LGHNA and CDR2 YNFKEQ. CDR3 loop: CASSQMAASGDYEQYF. The CDR3 bases are TGTGCCAGCAGCCAAATGGCGGCTAGCGGGGATTACGAGCAGTACTTC.

The chain combines TRBV6-1 with TRBJ1-2; D is unclear. The ends were cut back, 5 bases at V and 0 bases at J, with 10 bases in the middle. CDR1 is MNHNS, CDR2 SASEGT, per germline. The CDR3 sequence is 14 residues long. The CDR3 spells CASSRGQANYGYTF. The CDR3 bases are TGTGCCAGCAGTCGGGGTCAAGCTAACTATGGCTACACCTTC.

The chain is built from TRBV12-3 or TRBV12-4 and TRBJ1-5; no reliable D call. This CDR3 contains 12 residues. V was cut by 6 bases and J by 11 bases, with 14 bases left in between. In DNA form, the CDR3 reads TGTGCCAGCAGCCTTTCCTTCCTGACCCAGCATTTT. It yields the protein CASSLSFLTQHF.

This clonotype has more than one count but fewer than ten. The V and J genes are TRBV7-2 and TRBJ2-1; 11 bases fit TRBD2. CDR1 is SGHTA and CDR2 is FQGNSA in the germline V gene. Losses at the gene ends were 6 bases for V and 0 bases for J; bases not matched to a gene: 1. This CDR3 has 15 residues. CDR3 in amino acids: CASRGTSGSYNEQFF. CDR3 nucleotide sequence: TGTGCCAGCAGAGGGACTAGCGGCTCCTACAATGAGCAGTTCTTC.

The chain is built from TRBV18 and TRBJ2-1; 9 bases map to TRBD1. The CDR3 is 18 residues long. The V gene end was trimmed by 4 bases and the J gene end by 7 bases; junction bases not matched to a gene: 17. The germline gives CDR1 KGHSH, CDR2 LQKENI. CDR3 nucleotides: TGTGCCAGCTCACAGACTTATCGGGGAACAGGGGGCTTGAATGAGCAGTTCTTC. It is translated as CASSQTYRGTGGLNEQFF. The variable domain in full, with the rest retrieved from reference TRBV18 and TRBJ2-1, is NAGVMQNPRHLVRRRGQEARLRCSPMKGHSHVYWYRQLPEEGLKFMVYLQKENIIDESGMPKERFSAEFPKEGPSILRIQQVVRGDSAAYFCASSQTYRGTGGLNEQFFGPGTRLTVL.

The sample holds a few counts of this clonotype. The V and J genes are TRBV7-2 and TRBJ1-5; D is undetermined. V lost 1 base to trimming and J lost 1 base, with 8 bases between them. The length of the CDR3 is 15 residues. Per the germline V gene, CDR1 is SGHTA and CDR2 is FQGNSA. The CDR3 loop reads CASSLGGLSNQPQHF. In DNA, the CDR3 is TGTGCCAGCAGCTTAGGGGGATTGAGCAATCAGCCCCAGCATTTT.

This clonotype was observed a handful of times. A much larger clone lies a single base off, so this may be a read error. The V gene is TRBV28, the J gene TRBJ2-7; D unclear. The V gene's germline CDR1 is MDHEN and CDR2 SYDVKM. The CDR3 contains 12 residues. V was pared by 6 bases and J by 0 bases, with 6 bases between. The CDR3 DNA follows: TGTGCCAGCAGGGTAAGCTCCTACGAGCAGTACTTC. This encodes CASRVSSYEQYF.

This clonotype turned up a few times. The genes are TRBV6-5 and TRBJ2-7; TRBD2 aligns across 7 bases. CDR1 and CDR2 from the germline V gene are MNHEY and SVGAGI. V lost 0 bases to trimming and J lost 0 bases; unmatched junction nucleotides: 2. There are 15 residues in the CDR3. The CDR3 nucleotides are TGTGCCAGCAGTTACTCGGCGGGGGACTCCTACGAGCAGTACTTC. This sequence encodes CASSYSAGDSYEQYF.

The sample holds one count of this clonotype. A much bigger clone sits one base away, suggesting this may be a read error. This rearrangement joins TRBV20-1 to TRBJ1-2, with D unclear. The CDR3 has 13 residues. V was clipped by 1 base and J by 8 bases, with 14 bases between them. The germline gives CDR1 DFQATT, CDR2 SNEGSKA (reference sequence). DNA of the CDR3: TGCAGTGCTAGAGGTGATGGTGATGTGGGCTACACCTTC. This gives the protein CSARGDGDVGYTF.

The chain links TRBV9 to TRBJ1-1; D might be TRBD1 (5 bases). V lost 4 bases, J lost 5 bases, and 18 bases lay in between. The CDR3 length is 15 residues. The germline CDR1 and CDR2 sequences are SGDLS and YYNGEE. In DNA, the CDR3 is TGTGCCAGCAGCCCCCCGGGCGGGGGGTGGACTGAAGCTTTCTTT. Translating gives CASSPPGGGWTEAFF.

This chain joins TRBV7-8 and TRBJ2-3; D remains unclear. Germline-derived CDR1 and CDR2 are SGHVS and FQNEAQ. CDR3 length: 16 amino acids. V was trimmed by 1 base and J by 1 base, leaving 12 bases between them. CDR3 bases: TGTGCCAGCAGCTTAGATCGCGAGCAGGGCACAGATACGCAGTATTTT. Protein product: CASSLDREQGTDTQYF.